This T cell receptor (beta chain) came from a study of blood T cell repertoires in COVID-19. Study overall: Material from acute and convalescent COVID-19 was sourced from the United States, Italy and Spain. PBMCs, B-cell-depleted T cells, or T cells were the source of the cDNA or gDNA that made up the material.

V lost 1 base and J lost 2, with 6 bases in between. This CDR3 is built from 14 residues. CDR1 is SGDLS, CDR2 YYNGEE, per germline. As originally analysed: Reference gene primers were amplified, and this amplification served to estimate nucleated cell counts. Profiled with immunoSEQ multiplex PCR; TCRdb holds only in-frame clones, not every one. The V and J calls and clone size are taken from that table; D and trimming were inferred from the DNA. The data hold under 200,000 clones, with around nine tenths observed a single time. This clone was seen only a few times. This CDR3 is also generated by other DNA sequences in the sample.

What was sequenced was peripheral blood. This sequence originates from a man aged 65 to 79 with acute or convalescent COVID-19. The gene calls are TRBV9 and TRBJ1-4; possible D gene TRBD1, 6 bases. The CDR3: CASSVQGTNEKLFF. For the CDR3, the DNA is TGTGCCAGCAGCGTACAGGGGACTAATGAAAAACTGTTTTTT.